These 12 T cell receptor beta chains share one sample of origin, sequenced in a study of OX40 agonist ivuxolimab in advanced cancers. Method: immunoSEQ multiplex PCR; TCRdb's copy keeps in-frame clones and lacks some. The sample holds tens of thousands of clones; about 87% are singletons and the top ten take roughly 5%. The input for sequencing was CD4+ or CD8+ T cells sorted from blood, taken in a trial of the OX40 agonist ivuxolimab. These receptor sequences come from an adult with an advanced solid tumor such as melanoma, head and neck, liver or kidney cancer.

The chain carries TRBV7-9 and TRBJ2-1; 9 bases map to TRBD2. The ends lost 1 base at V and 7 bases at J; junction bases unmatched: 8. The germline V gene has CDR1 SEHNR and CDR2 FQNEAQ (reference sequence). The CDR3 extends over 16 amino acids. As DNA, the CDR3 is TGTGCCAGCAGCTTAGGGGCGGGAGGGATCCGTAATGAGCAGTTCTTC. Amino acid sequence: CASSLGAGGIRNEQFF. The entire variable domain, with the rest obtained from reference TRBV7-9 and TRBJ2-1, is as follows: DTGVSQNPRHKITKRGQNVTFRCDPISEHNRLYWYRQTLGQGPEFLTYFQNEAQLEKSRLLSDRFSAERPKGSFSTLEIQRTEQGDSAMYLCASSLGAGGIRNEQFFGPGTRLTVL.

The chain uses TRBV9 and TRBJ2-1; 10 nucleotides agree with TRBD2. CDR3 length equals 18 residues. Trimming at V came to 0 bases and at J to 7 bases, leaving 13 bases not matched to a gene. Looked up from germline, CDR1 is SGDLS and CDR2 is YYNGEE. CDR3 region: CASSVAGLAGVGRNEQFF. CDR3 DNA: TGTGCCAGCAGCGTAGCTGGGCTAGCGGGAGTCGGTCGGAATGAGCAGTTCTTC. Filled out from reference TRBV9 and TRBJ2-1, the complete variable domain reads DSGVTQTPKHLITATGQRVTLRCSPRSGDLSVYWYQQSLDQGLQFLIQYYNGEERAKGNILERFSAQQFPDLHSELNLSSLELGDSALYFCASSVAGLAGVGRNEQFFGPGTRLTVL.

The V and J genes are TRBV18 and TRBJ1-2; D uncertain. This CDR3 is 13 amino acids long. V lost 1 base and J lost 6, with 9 bases in between. CDR1 and CDR2 from the germline V gene are KGHSH and LQKENI. DNA of the CDR3: TGTGCCAGCTCACCACGAGGGTCTGATGGCTACACCTTC. Translation gives CASSPRGSDGYTF.

The chain links TRBV5-6 to TRBJ2-3; D call uncertain. From germline, CDR1 is SGHDT and CDR2 YYEEEE. V was clipped by 0 bases and J by 5 bases, with 1 base between them. The CDR3 length is 11 residues. CDR3 in DNA: TGTGCCAGCAGCTTGGAAGATACGCAGTATTTT. This codes for CASSLEDTQYF.

This chain links TRBV19 with TRBJ2-5, with D possibly matching TRBD2 (6 bases). Germline values: CDR1 LNHDA, CDR2 SQIVND (reference sequence). Trimming stripped 5 bases from V and 3 bases from J, with 13 bases between. The CDR3 consists of 14 residues. The CDR3: CASSRDSYKETQYF. The CDR3 DNA is TGTGCCAGTAGTCGGGACTCCTACAAAGAGACCCAGTACTTC.

The genes are TRBV18 and TRBJ2-1, with D possibly TRBD2 on 6 matching bases. V lost 5 bases to trimming and J lost 0 bases, with 20 bases between them. Germline CDR1 reads KGHSH; CDR2 reads LQKENI. CDR3 length equals 18 residues. In DNA form, the CDR3 reads TGTGCCAGCTCAGTGGTCGGACCGACCGGGGGCTCCTACAATGAGCAGTTCTTC. This translates into CASSVVGPTGGSYNEQFF.

This chain uses TRBV28 with TRBJ2-2; tentatively, D is TRBD1 (7 bases). V was cut by 5 bases and J by 4 bases, with 11 bases left in between. This CDR3 has 14 amino acids. Per germline, CDR1 MDHEN and CDR2 SYDVKM. CDR3 loop: CASSQGGRTGELFF. DNA of the CDR3: TGTGCCAGCAGTCAGGGGGGCCGCACCGGGGAGCTGTTTTTT.

The gene calls are TRBV5-1 and TRBJ2-2, with TRBD2 as a possible D gene (5 bases). Trimming stripped 4 bases from V and 5 bases from J, with 18 bases between. This CDR3 region has 16 residues. CDR1 SGHRS and CDR2 YFSETQ come from the germline V gene. CDR3 DNA sequence: TGCGCCAGCAGCCCCCTTTCTCCCCGCGGGACCGGGGAGCTGTTTTTT. It translates to CASSPLSPRGTGELFF.

The chain carries TRBV29-1 and TRBJ2-1; no clear D gene. CDR3 size: 15 residues. V was clipped by 2 bases and J by 0 bases, with 11 bases between them. Germline CDR1 and CDR2: SQVTM and ANQGSEA. In DNA, the CDR3 is TGCAGCGTTGAAAGGCTTCCTCGCTCCTACAATGAGCAGTTCTTC. It yields the protein CSVERLPRSYNEQFF.

The J gene is TRBJ2-3, the V gene TRBV19; D not resolved. V lost 9 bases and J lost 2, with 12 bases in between. The CDR3 covers 13 residues. Germline V gives CDR1 LNHDA, CDR2 SQIVND (reference sequence). Here the CDR3 DNA reads TGTGCCAGCTCGAACGGGCACACAGATACGCAGTATTTT. This gives the protein CASSNGHTDTQYF. The full variable domain, its missing parts supplied by reference TRBV19 and TRBJ2-3, is DGGITQSPKYLFRKEGQNVTLSCEQNLNHDAMYWYRQDPGQGLRLIYYSQIVNDFQKGDIAEGYSVSREKKESFPLTVTSAQKNPTAFYLCASSNGHTDTQYFGPGTRLTVL.

With respect to this clone: The same CDR3 can be traced to other DNA sequences in this sample. The chain has TRBV7-8 and TRBJ1-5; 7 bases map to TRBD1. CDR1 SGHVS and CDR2 FQNEAQ come from the germline V gene. V was clipped by 5 bases and J by 7 bases; unmatched bases: 5. This CDR3 comprises 13 residues. CDR3 sequence: CASSHDRAQPQHF. In DNA form, the CDR3 reads TGTGCCAGCAGCCATGACAGGGCACAGCCCCAGCATTTT. The entire variable domain, with the rest obtained from reference TRBV7-8 and TRBJ1-5, is as follows: GAGVSQSPRYKVAKRGQDVALRCDPISGHVSLFWYQQALGQGPEFLTYFQNEAQLDKSGLPSDRFFAERPEGSVSTLKIQRTQQEDSAVYLCASSHDRAQPQHFGDGTRLSIL.

DNA of the CDR3: TGTGCCAGCTCATCGGGACTTAGAGAGACCCAGTACTTC. It specifies CASSSGLRETQYF. The rearrangement uses TRBV18 and TRBJ2-5, with D perhaps matching TRBD2 (6 bases). V lost 5 bases, J lost 4 bases, and 11 bases lay in between. Looked up from germline, CDR1 is KGHSH and CDR2 is LQKENI. This CDR3 has 13 residues.